This is a list of T cell receptor beta chains from one sample in a study of shared clonotypes between healthy human individuals. Generated by immunoSEQ multiplex PCR, the TCRdb table keeps only in-frame clones and is missing some. The data show around 650,000 clones, approximately 96% seen once. The sequencing input was naive CD8+ T cells sorted from blood. These receptor sequences come from a woman aged 25-40 years in good health. Both conserved end residues are part of each CDR3. A D gene is named only where the DNA matches it firmly. The size of a clone is reported for some rows only, either as once, few or many, or as a class for expanded clones.

clone size	D gene	V gene	J gene	CDR3 protein	CDR3 DNA
.	.	TRBV27	TRBJ2-7	CASSSGGTRVSYEQYF	TGTGCCAGCAGTTCAGGCGGAACAAGGGTCTCCTACGAGCAGTACTTC
.	.	TRBV4-1	TRBJ1-1	CASSQDGRGRRDTEAFF	TGCGCCAGCAGCCAAGATGGCAGGGGCCGTCGGGACACTGAAGCTTTCTTT
once	.	TRBV7-2	TRBJ2-2	CASSSGTLTGELFF	TGTGCCAGCAGTTCCGGGACTTTAACCGGGGAGCTGTTTTTT
.	TRBD2	TRBV7-2	TRBJ2-1	CASSSRTSGSNEQFF	TGTGCCAGCAGCTCCCGGACTAGCGGGAGCAATGAGCAGTTCTTC
.	.	TRBV2	TRBJ2-3	CASSEGTSFSTDTQYF	TGTGCCAGCAGTGAAGGGACCTCCTTTTCAACAGATACGCAGTATTTT
.	.	TRBV18	TRBJ1-1	CASSRGGVWDTEAFF	TGTGCCAGCTCACGGGGAGGGGTGTGGGACACTGAAGCTTTCTTT
.	.	TRBV19	TRBJ1-1	CASSLAGLGTEAFF	TGTGCCAGTAGTTTGGCGGGTTTGGGCACTGAAGCTTTCTTT
.	.	TRBV7-9	TRBJ2-3	CASSFLASFSTDTQYF	TGTGCCAGCAGCTTCCTGGCTAGCTTCAGCACAGATACGCAGTATTTT
.	TRBD2	TRBV15	TRBJ2-1	CATSTGTSGPVGYEQFF	TGTGCCACCAGCACAGGAACTAGCGGTCCTGTAGGGTATGAGCAGTTCTTC
.	.	TRBV7-9	TRBJ1-2	CASSQAGGGQGYTF	TGTGCCAGCAGCCAAGCGGGCGGGGGGCAAGGCTACACCTTC
.	.	TRBV7-9	TRBJ2-7	CASSLGLEYEQYF	TGTGCCAGCAGCTTAGGGTTGGAGTACGAGCAGTACTTC
once	TRBD2	TRBV19	TRBJ2-1	CASTLVGLAGVAHNEQFF	TGTGCCAGTACCCTGGTGGGACTAGCGGGAGTGGCGCACAATGAGCAGTTCTTC
once	.	TRBV7-9	TRBJ2-7	CASSFGGTDYEQYF	TGTGCCAGCAGCTTCGGGGGTACGGACTACGAGCAGTACTTC
.	.	TRBV28	TRBJ2-7	CASTSVDSSYEQYF	TGTGCCAGCACCAGTGTGGACAGTTCCTACGAGCAGTACTTC
.	TRBD1	TRBV6-6	TRBJ2-7	CASSMGQGGHEQYF	TGTGCCAGCAGTATGGGACAGGGTGGCCACGAGCAGTACTTC
.	.	TRBV5-6	TRBJ1-1	CASSPDGGLGAFF	TGTGCCAGCAGCCCGGACGGGGGGCTGGGAGCTTTCTTT
.	.	TRBV11-2	TRBJ1-5	CASSLAGMGNQPQHF	TGTGCCAGCAGCTTAGCGGGGATGGGCAATCAGCCCCAGCATTTT
.	.	TRBV6-1	TRBJ2-1	CASSEDSNEQFF	TGTGCCAGCAGTGAGGACAGCAATGAGCAGTTCTTC
.	.	TRBV27	TRBJ2-6	CASSQDSAGANVLTF	TGTGCCAGCAGTCAAGACTCTGCTGGGGCCAACGTCCTGACTTTC
.	TRBD1	TRBV30	TRBJ2-5	CAWSGGTGRETQYF	TGTGCCTGGAGTGGGGGGACAGGGAGGGAGACCCAGTACTTC